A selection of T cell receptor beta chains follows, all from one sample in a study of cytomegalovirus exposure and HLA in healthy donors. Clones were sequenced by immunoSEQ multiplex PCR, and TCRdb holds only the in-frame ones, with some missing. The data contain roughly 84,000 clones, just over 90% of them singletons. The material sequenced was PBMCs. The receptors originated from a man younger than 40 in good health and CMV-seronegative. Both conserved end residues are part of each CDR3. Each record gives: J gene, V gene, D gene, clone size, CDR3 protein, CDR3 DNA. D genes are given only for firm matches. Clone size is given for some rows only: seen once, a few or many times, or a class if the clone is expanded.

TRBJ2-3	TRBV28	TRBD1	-	CASTLYAAGTGGSDTQYF	TGTGCCAGCACCCTTTATGCCGCCGGGACAGGGGGCTCAGATACGCAGTATTTT
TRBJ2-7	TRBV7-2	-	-	CASSIVQGSEQYF	TGTGCCAGCAGCATAGTCCAGGGGTCCGAGCAGTACTTC
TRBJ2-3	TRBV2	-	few	CASTLSRKRNTDTQYF	TGTGCCAGCACCCTAAGCAGGAAGCGGAACACAGATACGCAGTATTTT
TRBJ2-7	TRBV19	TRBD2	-	CASSASSGSFSYEQYF	TGTGCCAGTAGTGCGTCTAGCGGGAGCTTCTCCTACGAGCAGTACTTC
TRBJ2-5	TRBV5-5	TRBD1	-	CASSWGQEGETQYF	TGTGCCAGCAGCTGGGGACAGGAGGGGGAGACCCAGTACTTC
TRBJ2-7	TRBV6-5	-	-	CASSYPSVEQYF	TGTGCCAGCAGTTACCCCTCGGTCGAGCAGTACTTC
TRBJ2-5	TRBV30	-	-	CAWNSGQETQYF	TGTGCCTGGAATTCAGGCCAAGAGACCCAGTACTTC
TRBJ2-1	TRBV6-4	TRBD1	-	CASSVGTGEVNEQFF	TGTGCCAGCAGTGTCGGGACAGGGGAAGTGAATGAGCAGTTCTTC
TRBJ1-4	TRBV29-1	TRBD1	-	CSAIQGAANEKLFF	TGCAGCGCGATCCAGGGGGCAGCTAATGAAAAACTGTTTTTT
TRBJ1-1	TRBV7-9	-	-	CASSVTGMGTEAFF	TGTGCCAGCAGCGTTACAGGGATGGGGACTGAAGCTTTCTTT
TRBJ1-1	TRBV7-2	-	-	CASSLRGGGMAFF	TGTGCCAGCAGTCTTCGCGGGGGGGGTATGGCTTTCTTT
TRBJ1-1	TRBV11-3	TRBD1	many	CASSPGQGGGTEAFF	TGTGCCAGCAGCCCGGGACAGGGAGGTGGGACTGAAGCTTTCTTT
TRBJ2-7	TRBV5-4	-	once	CASSQERGGEQYF	TGTGCCAGCAGCCAAGAACGGGGAGGCGAGCAGTACTTC
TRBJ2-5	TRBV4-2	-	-	CASSQDRQHTGETQYF	TGTGCCAGCAGCCAAGACCGCCAACATACGGGGGAGACCCAGTACTTC
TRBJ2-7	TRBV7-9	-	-	CASSFPATNYEQYF	TGTGCCAGCAGCTTCCCAGCGACTAACTACGAGCAGTACTTC
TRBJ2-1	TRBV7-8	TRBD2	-	CASSLGVGGAGEQFF	TGTGCCAGCAGCTTAGGGGTCGGGGGGGCCGGCGAGCAGTTCTTC
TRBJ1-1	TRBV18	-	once	CASSVGTPNTEAFF	TGTGCCAGCTCTGTTGGGACACCAAACACTGAAGCTTTCTTT
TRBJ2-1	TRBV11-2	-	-	CASSLDREYEQFF	TGTGCCAGCAGCTTAGACCGGGAATATGAGCAGTTCTTC
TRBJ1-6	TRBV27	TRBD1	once	CASSQGQANSPLHF	TGTGCCAGCAGCCAGGGACAGGCGAATTCACCCCTCCACTTT
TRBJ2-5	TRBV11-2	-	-	CASRVSGDYQYF	TGTGCCAGCAGGGTCAGCGGAGACTATCAGTACTTC